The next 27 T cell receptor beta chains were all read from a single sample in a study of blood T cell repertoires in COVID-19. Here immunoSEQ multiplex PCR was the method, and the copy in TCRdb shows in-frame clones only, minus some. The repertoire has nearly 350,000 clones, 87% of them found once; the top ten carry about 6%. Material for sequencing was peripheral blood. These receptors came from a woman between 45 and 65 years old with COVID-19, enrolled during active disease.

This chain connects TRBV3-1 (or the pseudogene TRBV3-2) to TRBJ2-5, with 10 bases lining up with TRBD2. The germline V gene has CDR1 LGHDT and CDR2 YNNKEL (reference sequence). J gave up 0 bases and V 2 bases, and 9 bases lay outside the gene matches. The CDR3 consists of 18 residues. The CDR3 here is CASSQTAGLANNQETQYF. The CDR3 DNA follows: TGTGCCAGCAGCCAAACGGCGGGACTAGCGAATAACCAAGAGACCCAGTACTTC.

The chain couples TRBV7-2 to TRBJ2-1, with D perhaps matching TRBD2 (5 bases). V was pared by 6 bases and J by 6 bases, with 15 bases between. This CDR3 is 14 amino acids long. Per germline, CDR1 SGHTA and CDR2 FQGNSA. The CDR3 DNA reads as TGTGCCAGCAGGGCGGGTCGGGTCGGCAATGAGCAGTTCTTC. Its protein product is CASRAGRVGNEQFF.

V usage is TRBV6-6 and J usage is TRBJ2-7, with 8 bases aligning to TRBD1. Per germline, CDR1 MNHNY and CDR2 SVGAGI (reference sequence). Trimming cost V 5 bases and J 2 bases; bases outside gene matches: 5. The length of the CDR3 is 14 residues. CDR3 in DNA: TGTGCCAGCAGTCGACAGGGGTCCCCCTACGAGCAGTACTTC. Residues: CASSRQGSPYEQYF.

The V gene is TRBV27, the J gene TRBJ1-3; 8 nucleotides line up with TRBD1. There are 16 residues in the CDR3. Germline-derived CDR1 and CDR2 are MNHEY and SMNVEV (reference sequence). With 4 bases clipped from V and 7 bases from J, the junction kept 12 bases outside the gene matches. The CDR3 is CASSSRQGMIANTIYF. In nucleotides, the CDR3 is TGTGCCAGCAGTTCACGACAGGGGATGATTGCGAACACCATATATTTT.

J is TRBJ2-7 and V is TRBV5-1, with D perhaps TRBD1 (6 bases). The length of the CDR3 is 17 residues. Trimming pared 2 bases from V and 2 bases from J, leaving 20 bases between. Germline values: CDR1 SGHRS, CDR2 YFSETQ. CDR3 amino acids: CASSFRISGDTTYEQYF. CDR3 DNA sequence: TGCGCCAGCAGCTTTCGGATTTCCGGGGACACGACCTACGAGCAGTACTTC.

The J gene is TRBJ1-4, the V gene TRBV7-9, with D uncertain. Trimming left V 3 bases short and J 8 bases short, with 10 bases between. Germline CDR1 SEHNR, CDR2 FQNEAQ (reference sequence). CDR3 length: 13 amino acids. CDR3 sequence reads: CASSFLFGEKLFF. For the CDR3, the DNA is TGTGCCAGCAGCTTCTTATTTGGCGAAAAACTGTTTTTT.

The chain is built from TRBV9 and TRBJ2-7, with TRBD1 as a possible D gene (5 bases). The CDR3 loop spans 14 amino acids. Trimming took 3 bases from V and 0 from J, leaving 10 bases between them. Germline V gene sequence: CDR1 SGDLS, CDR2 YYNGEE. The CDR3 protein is CASSGRGGSYEQYF. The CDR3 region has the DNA TGTGCCAGCAGCGGTAGGGGTGGCTCCTACGAGCAGTACTTC.

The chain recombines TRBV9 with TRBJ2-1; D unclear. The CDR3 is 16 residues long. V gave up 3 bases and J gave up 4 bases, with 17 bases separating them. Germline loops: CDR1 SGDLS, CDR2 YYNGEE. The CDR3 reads CASSGPEARGYNEQFF. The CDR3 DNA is TGTGCCAGCAGCGGCCCCGAGGCTAGAGGATACAATGAGCAGTTCTTC.

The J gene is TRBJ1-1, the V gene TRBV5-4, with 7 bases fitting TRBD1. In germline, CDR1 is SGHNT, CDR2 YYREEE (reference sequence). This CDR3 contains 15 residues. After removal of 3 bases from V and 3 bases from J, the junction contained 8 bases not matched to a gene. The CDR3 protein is CASSWGDSPYTEAFF. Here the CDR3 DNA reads TGTGCCAGCAGCTGGGGGGACAGCCCTTACACTGAAGCTTTCTTT.

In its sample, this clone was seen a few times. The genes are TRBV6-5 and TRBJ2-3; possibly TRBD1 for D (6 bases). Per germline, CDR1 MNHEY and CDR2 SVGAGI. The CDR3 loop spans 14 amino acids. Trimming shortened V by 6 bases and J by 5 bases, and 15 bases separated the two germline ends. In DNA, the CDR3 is TGTGCCAGCAGACTTCAGGGGTCTGGAGATACGCAGTATTTT. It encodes CASRLQGSGDTQYF.

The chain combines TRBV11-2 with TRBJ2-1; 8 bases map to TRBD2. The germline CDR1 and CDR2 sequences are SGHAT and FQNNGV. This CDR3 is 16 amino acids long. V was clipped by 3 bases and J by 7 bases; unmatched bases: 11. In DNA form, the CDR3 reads TGTGCCAGCAGCTTTTCTCCGGGAGGGCCCTCGAATGAGCAGTTCTTC. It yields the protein CASSFSPGGPSNEQFF.

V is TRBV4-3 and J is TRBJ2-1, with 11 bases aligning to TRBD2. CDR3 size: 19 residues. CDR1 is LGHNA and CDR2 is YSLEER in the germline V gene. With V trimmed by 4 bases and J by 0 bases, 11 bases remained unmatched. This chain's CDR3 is CASSPASGGPWSSYNEQFF. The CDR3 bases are TGCGCCAGCAGCCCGGCTAGCGGGGGGCCGTGGAGCTCCTACAATGAGCAGTTCTTC.

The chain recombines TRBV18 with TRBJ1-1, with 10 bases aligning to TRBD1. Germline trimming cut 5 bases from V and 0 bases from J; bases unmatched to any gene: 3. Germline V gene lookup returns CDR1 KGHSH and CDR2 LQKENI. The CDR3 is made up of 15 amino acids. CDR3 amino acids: CASSEGQGLNTEAFF. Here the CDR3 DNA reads TGTGCCAGCTCAGAGGGACAGGGGCTGAACACTGAAGCTTTCTTT.

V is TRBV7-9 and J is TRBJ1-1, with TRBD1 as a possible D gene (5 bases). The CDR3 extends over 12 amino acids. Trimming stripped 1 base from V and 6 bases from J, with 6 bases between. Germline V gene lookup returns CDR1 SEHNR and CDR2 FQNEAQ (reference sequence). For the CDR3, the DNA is TGTGCCAGCAGCTTAGGGGGGGCTGAAGCTTTCTTT. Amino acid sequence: CASSLGGAEAFF.

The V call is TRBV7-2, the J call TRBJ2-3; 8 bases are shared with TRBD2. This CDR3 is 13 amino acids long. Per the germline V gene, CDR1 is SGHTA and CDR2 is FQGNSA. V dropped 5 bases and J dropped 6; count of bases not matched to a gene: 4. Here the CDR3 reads CASSVRLADTQYF. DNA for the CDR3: TGTGCCAGCAGCGTCCGACTAGCGGATACGCAGTATTTT.

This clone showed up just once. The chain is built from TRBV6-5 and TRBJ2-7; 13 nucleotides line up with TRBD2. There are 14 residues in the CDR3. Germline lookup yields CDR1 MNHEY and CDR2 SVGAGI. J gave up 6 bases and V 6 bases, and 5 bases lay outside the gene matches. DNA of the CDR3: TGTGCCAGCAGGAGGACTAGCGGGAGCTCCGAGCAGTACTTC. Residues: CASRRTSGSSEQYF.

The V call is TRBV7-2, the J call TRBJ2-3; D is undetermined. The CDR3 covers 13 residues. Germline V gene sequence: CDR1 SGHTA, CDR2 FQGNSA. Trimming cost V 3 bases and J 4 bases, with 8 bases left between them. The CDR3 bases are TGTGCCAGCAGCTTTATAGCAGCAGATACGCAGTATTTT. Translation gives CASSFIAADTQYF.

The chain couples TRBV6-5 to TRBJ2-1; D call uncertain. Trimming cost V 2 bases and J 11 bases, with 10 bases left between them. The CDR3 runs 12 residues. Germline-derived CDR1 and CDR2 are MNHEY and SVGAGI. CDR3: CASSYDLAKQFF. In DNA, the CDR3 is TGTGCCAGCAGTTACGACTTGGCAAAGCAGTTCTTC.

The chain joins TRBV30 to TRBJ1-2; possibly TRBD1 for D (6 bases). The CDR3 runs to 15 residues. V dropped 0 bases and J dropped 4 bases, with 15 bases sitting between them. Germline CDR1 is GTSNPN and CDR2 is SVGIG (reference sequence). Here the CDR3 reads CAWSVRGAQAYGYTF. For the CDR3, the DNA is TGTGCCTGGAGTGTCCGGGGGGCGCAGGCCTATGGCTACACCTTC.

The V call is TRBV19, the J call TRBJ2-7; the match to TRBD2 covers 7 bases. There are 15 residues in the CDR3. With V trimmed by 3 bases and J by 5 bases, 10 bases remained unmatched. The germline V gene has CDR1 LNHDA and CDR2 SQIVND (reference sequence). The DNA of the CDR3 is TGTGCCAGTAGTATCGCGGGAGTGGGCACTGACGAGCAGTACTTC. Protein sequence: CASSIAGVGTDEQYF.

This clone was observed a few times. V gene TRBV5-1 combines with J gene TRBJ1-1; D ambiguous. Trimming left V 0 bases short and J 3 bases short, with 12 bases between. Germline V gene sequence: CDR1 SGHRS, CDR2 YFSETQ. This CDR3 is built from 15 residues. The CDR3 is CASSLGTGWDTEAFF. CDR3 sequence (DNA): TGCGCCAGCAGCTTGGGGACGGGGTGGGACACTGAAGCTTTCTTT.

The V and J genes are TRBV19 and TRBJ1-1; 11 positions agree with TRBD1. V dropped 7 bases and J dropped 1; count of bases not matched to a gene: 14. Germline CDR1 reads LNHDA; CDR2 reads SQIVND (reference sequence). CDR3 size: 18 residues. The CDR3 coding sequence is TGTGCCAGTACCAAACGCCCAGGACAGGGGGCGAGGAACACTGAAGCTTTCTTT. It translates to CASTKRPGQGARNTEAFF.

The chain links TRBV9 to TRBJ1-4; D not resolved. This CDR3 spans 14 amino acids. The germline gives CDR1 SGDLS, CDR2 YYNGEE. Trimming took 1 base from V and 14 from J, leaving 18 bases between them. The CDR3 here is CASSVTQEASVLFF. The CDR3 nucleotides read TGTGCCAGCAGCGTAACCCAGGAAGCTTCAGTGCTGTTTTTT.

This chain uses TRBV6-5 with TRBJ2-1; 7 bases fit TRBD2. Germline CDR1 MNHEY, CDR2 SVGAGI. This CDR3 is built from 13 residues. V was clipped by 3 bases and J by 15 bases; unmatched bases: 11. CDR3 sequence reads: CASSYGGGRGRFF. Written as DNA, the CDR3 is TGTGCCAGCAGTTATGGGGGTGGGAGGGGACGGTTCTTC.

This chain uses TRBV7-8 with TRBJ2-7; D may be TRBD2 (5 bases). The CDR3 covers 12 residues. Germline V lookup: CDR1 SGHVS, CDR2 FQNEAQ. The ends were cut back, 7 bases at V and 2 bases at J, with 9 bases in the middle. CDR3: CASNDYAYEQYF. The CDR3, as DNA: TGTGCCAGCAACGACTATGCCTACGAGCAGTACTTC. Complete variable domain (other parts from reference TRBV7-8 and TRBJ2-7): GAGVSQSPRYKVAKRGQDVALRCDPISGHVSLFWYQQALGQGPEFLTYFQNEAQLDKSGLPSDRFFAERPEGSVSTLKIQRTQQEDSAVYLCASNDYAYEQYFGPGTRLTVT.

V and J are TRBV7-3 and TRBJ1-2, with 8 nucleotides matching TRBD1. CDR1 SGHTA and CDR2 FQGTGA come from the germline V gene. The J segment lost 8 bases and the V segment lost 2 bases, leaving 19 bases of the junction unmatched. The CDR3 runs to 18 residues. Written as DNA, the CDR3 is TGTGCCAGCAGCTTATCATCCGGGACAGGTGTCGCTTCGGGAGGCTACACCTTC. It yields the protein CASSLSSGTGVASGGYTF.

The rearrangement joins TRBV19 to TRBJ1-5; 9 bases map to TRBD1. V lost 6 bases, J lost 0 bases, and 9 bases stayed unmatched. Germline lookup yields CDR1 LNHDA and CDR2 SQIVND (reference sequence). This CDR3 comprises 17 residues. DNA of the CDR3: TGTGCCAGTAGCACAGGGGGCTCCGGGAATAGCAATCAGCCCCAGCATTTT. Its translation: CASSTGGSGNSNQPQHF.